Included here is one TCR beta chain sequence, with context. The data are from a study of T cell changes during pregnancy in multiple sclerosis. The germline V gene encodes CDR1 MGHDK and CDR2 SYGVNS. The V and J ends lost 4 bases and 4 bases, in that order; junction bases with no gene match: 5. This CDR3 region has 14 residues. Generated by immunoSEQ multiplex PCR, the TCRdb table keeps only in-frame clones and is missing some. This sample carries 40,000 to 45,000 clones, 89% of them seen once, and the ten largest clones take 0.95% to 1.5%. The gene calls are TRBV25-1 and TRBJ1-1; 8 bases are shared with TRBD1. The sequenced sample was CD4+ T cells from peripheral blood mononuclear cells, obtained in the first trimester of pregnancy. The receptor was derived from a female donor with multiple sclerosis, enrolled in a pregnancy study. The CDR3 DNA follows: TGTGCCAGCAGTGGGCGACAGGGGATCACTGAAGCTTTCTTT. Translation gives CASSGRQGITEAFF. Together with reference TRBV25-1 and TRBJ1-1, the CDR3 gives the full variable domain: EADIYQTPRYLVIGTGKKITLECSQTMGHDKMYWYQQDPGMELHLIHYSYGVNSTEKGDLSSESTVSRIRTEHFPLTLESARPSHTSQYLCASSGRQGITEAFFGQGTRLTVV.